These 27 T cell receptor beta chains originate from one sample sequenced in a study of persistence of HIV-infected CD4 T cells. These TCRs are of unknown antigen specificity. The immunoSEQ assay was version 4, run in survey mode. The repertoire was sequenced with immunoSEQ multiplex PCR; TCRdb's copy has only in-frame clones and lacks some. The table includes some 58,000 clones, about four fifths detected once. Overlapping HIV-1 Gag 15-mer peptides at approximately 1 ug per peptide per mL were used. CD40L-negative CD69-negative CD45RO-high memory CD4+ T cells were sorted as populations depleted of antigen-responding cells. The material was CD4+ T cells sorted from PBMCs after 18-hour stimulation, obtained from a patient who received antiretroviral therapy. These receptor sequences come from an adult man with HIV who was CMV-seropositive.

This clone has a handful of counts. This rearrangement joins TRBV6-1 to TRBJ1-5, with 12 bases matching TRBD1. The CDR3 is 15 residues long. CDR1 and CDR2 from the germline V gene are MNHNS and SASEGT. The trim removed 3 bases at V and 6 bases at J, leaving 3 bases unmatched. This chain's CDR3 is CASSEGQGASQPQHF. The CDR3 bases are TGTGCCAGCAGTGAGGGACAGGGGGCCAGTCAGCCCCAGCATTTT.

The chain has TRBV7-2 and TRBJ2-3, with D uncertain. V lost 2 bases and J 5 bases, leaving 11 bases between the germline ends. CDR3 length: 14 residues. Germline-derived CDR1 and CDR2 are SGHTA and FQGNSA. The CDR3 is CASSLMEAQDTQYF. The CDR3 DNA reads as TGTGCCAGCAGCTTAATGGAAGCCCAAGATACGCAGTATTTT.

A word on this clone: This same CDR3 is encoded by further DNA sequences in the sample. This chain connects TRBV18 to TRBJ2-3; D is unclear. The V and J ends lost 5 bases and 0 bases respectively, with 6 bases between them. The CDR3 is made up of 13 amino acids. Per germline, CDR1 KGHSH and CDR2 LQKENI. The CDR3 reads CASSSTSTDTQYF. DNA of the CDR3: TGTGCCAGCTCATCTACTAGCACAGATACGCAGTATTTT.

This chain connects TRBV19 to TRBJ1-5; 10 nucleotides agree with TRBD1. Germline CDR1 is LNHDA and CDR2 is SQIVND (reference sequence). The CDR3 length is 16 residues. Unmatched junction bases numbered 6, after V lost 7 bases and J lost 0 bases. CDR3 loop: CASKDRGLNSNQPQHF. The CDR3 nucleotides read TGTGCCAGTAAGGACAGGGGGTTGAATAGCAATCAGCCCCAGCATTTT.

This chain uses TRBV18 with TRBJ2-4, with D perhaps TRBD2 (6 bases). Per the germline V gene, CDR1 is KGHSH and CDR2 is LQKENI. Between the trimmed V and J ends, which lost 1 base and 2 bases, there was a span of 15 bases. The CDR3 totals 17 residues. The CDR3, as DNA: TGTGCCAGCTCACCACTGGGGGGTCCCGGGCCCAAAAACATTCAGTACTTC. This codes for CASSPLGGPGPKNIQYF. Looking up the rest from reference TRBV18 and TRBJ2-4 gives the full variable domain: NAGVMQNPRHLVRRRGQEARLRCSPMKGHSHVYWYRQLPEEGLKFMVYLQKENIIDESGMPKERFSAEFPKEGPSILRIQQVVRGDSAAYFCASSPLGGPGPKNIQYFGAGTRLSVL.

The J gene is TRBJ1-5, the V gene TRBV7-3; D is undetermined. The germline V and J ends were trimmed by 0 bases and 4 bases, with 25 bases remaining between them. This CDR3 is 20 amino acids long. Germline CDR1 SGHTA, CDR2 FQGTGA. CDR3 residues: CASSLTTPEGTGFRNQPQHF. Here the CDR3 DNA reads TGTGCCAGCAGCTTAACGACCCCGGAGGGTACTGGATTTAGAAATCAGCCCCAGCATTTT.

The V and J genes are TRBV7-9 and TRBJ2-1; 7 bases line up with TRBD1. CDR1 and CDR2 (germline): SEHNR, FQNEAQ (reference sequence). The CDR3 has 14 amino acids. With 2 bases clipped from V and 6 bases from J, the junction kept 4 bases outside the gene matches. The CDR3 region is CASSLSQGVNEQFF. CDR3 coding DNA: TGTGCCAGCAGCTTAAGTCAGGGGGTCAATGAGCAGTTCTTC.

A few counts support this clone. J is TRBJ1-2 and V is TRBV29-1; no reliable D call. Germline CDR1 is SQVTM and CDR2 is ANQGSEA. Trimming shortened V by 0 bases and J by 5 bases, and 13 bases separated the two germline ends. The CDR3 covers 14 residues. CDR3 loop: CSVEDQGSRYGYTF. DNA of the CDR3: TGCAGCGTTGAAGATCAAGGCAGCCGGTATGGCTACACCTTC.

V is TRBV19 and J is TRBJ1-2; 7 bases line up with TRBD1. V gave up 7 bases and J gave up 2 bases; unmatched junction bases: 13. Germline CDR1 is LNHDA and CDR2 is SQIVND (reference sequence). This CDR3 is 16 amino acids long. The CDR3: CASMPERGTANYGYTF. Written as DNA, the CDR3 is TGTGCCAGTATGCCCGAACGGGGGACAGCGAACTATGGCTACACCTTC.

The chain combines TRBV6-5 with TRBJ1-1, with no clear D. Trimming shortened V by 0 bases and J by 1 base, and 3 bases separated the two germline ends. The CDR3 spans 13 residues. Per the germline V gene, CDR1 is MNHEY and CDR2 is SVGAGI. In DNA form, the CDR3 reads TGTGCCAGCAGTTACTCCTGGAACACTGAAGCTTTCTTT. This gives the protein CASSYSWNTEAFF.

V and J are TRBV9 and TRBJ2-3; tentatively, D is TRBD2 (5 bases). V lost 4 bases and J lost 3, with 12 bases in between. Germline CDR1 reads SGDLS; CDR2 reads YYNGEE. The CDR3 has 14 residues. CDR3 DNA: TGTGCCAGCAGCCTCCGTCCGGGGACAGATACGCAGTATTTT. Residues: CASSLRPGTDTQYF.

This clone has more than one count but fewer than ten. This chain joins TRBV27 and TRBJ2-6; possibly TRBD2 for D (7 bases). V was pared by 6 bases and J by 2 bases, with 11 bases between. Germline assignment: CDR1 MNHEY and CDR2 SMNVEV (reference sequence). The CDR3 sequence is 15 residues long. The CDR3 region has the DNA TGTGCCAGCAGGATAGGGGGGGCTGGGGCCAACGTCCTGACTTTC. It translates to CASRIGGAGANVLTF.

This chain uses TRBV3-1 (or the pseudogene TRBV3-2) with TRBJ1-5; D is possibly TRBD1 (6 bases). CDR3 length equals 16 residues. CDR1 is LGHDT and CDR2 is YNNKEL in the germline V gene (reference sequence). The V end was cut by 4 bases, the J end by 2 bases, with 15 bases between. CDR3 nucleotide sequence: TGTGCCAGCAGCCCGTCGACAGGTTGGGGCAATCAGCCCCAGCATTTT. Residues: CASSPSTGWGNQPQHF.

The V call is TRBV6-5, the J call TRBJ1-1; TRBD1 is a possible D gene (6 bases). Trimming pared 3 bases from V and 1 base from J, leaving 9 bases between. The length of the CDR3 is 14 residues. Germline assignment: CDR1 MNHEY and CDR2 SVGAGI. The CDR3 bases are TGTGCCAGCAGTTATGTCAGGGGGAACACTGAAGCTTTCTTT. It yields the protein CASSYVRGNTEAFF.

The rearrangement joins TRBV11-2 to TRBJ2-7, with 11 nucleotides matching TRBD1. Losses at the gene ends were 5 bases for V and 5 bases for J; bases not matched to a gene: 5. The CDR3 has 14 residues. Germline values: CDR1 SGHAT, CDR2 FQNNGV. Here the CDR3 DNA reads TGTGCCAGCAGCATTAGGACAGGGGGCGACGAGCAGTACTTC. It is translated as CASSIRTGGDEQYF.

The chain links TRBV9 to TRBJ1-1, with 9 bases that match TRBD1. The V gene end was trimmed by 4 bases and the J gene end by 0 bases; junction bases not matched to a gene: 4. Per the germline V gene, CDR1 is SGDLS and CDR2 is YYNGEE. The CDR3 sequence is 15 residues long. CDR3 bases: TGTGCCAGCAGCTCCCGGGACAGGGTGAACACTGAAGCTTTCTTT. Translating it yields CASSSRDRVNTEAFF.

J is TRBJ1-2 and V is TRBV5-1; TRBD1 matches at 12 bases. The CDR3 is 15 amino acids. Germline CDR1 SGHRS, CDR2 YFSETQ. The junction had 8 bases not matched to a gene; V was cut back by 4 bases and J by 7 bases. CDR3 bases: TGCGCCAGCAGCGCCGGGACAGGGGGCGGTAGTGGCTACACCTTC. Protein sequence: CASSAGTGGGSGYTF.

The V and J genes are TRBV5-1 and TRBJ1-2; perhaps TRBD1 as D (5 bases). Germline CDR1 and CDR2: SGHRS and YFSETQ. V lost 0 bases and J 6 bases, leaving 15 bases between the germline ends. This CDR3 has 15 amino acids. CDR3 sequence reads: CASSLAIGADNGYTF. The CDR3, as DNA: TGCGCCAGCAGCTTGGCTATAGGGGCAGATAATGGCTACACCTTC.

This chain uses TRBV6-1 with TRBJ2-1, with D possibly called TRBD1 or TRBD2 (5 bases each). The germline gives CDR1 MNHNS, CDR2 SASEGT. V dropped 4 bases and J dropped 6 bases, with 19 bases sitting between them. CDR3 length: 16 residues. The CDR3 DNA reads TGTGCCAGCAGTGGCCCCGGGAAGGGGCAGTTCAATGAGCAGTTCTTC. This codes for CASSGPGKGQFNEQFF.

This chain links TRBV29-1 with TRBJ2-7; TRBD2 aligns across 8 bases. The CDR3 sequence is 15 residues long. After removal of 5 bases from V and 7 bases from J, the junction contained 16 bases not matched to a gene. Germline V gene data show CDR1 as SQVTM and CDR2 as ANQGSEA. The CDR3 nucleotides read TGCAGCGTTTCCGGCAAAACAGGCCCGGGAGGGGAGCAGTACTTC. It specifies CSVSGKTGPGGEQYF.

V usage is TRBV5-1 and J usage is TRBJ2-1; D is unclear. This CDR3 region has 13 residues. Trimming took off 0 bases at V and 7 bases at J, with 8 bases between the two ends. Germline V gene data show CDR1 as SGHRS and CDR2 as YFSETQ. CDR3 DNA: TGCGCCAGCAGCTTGGACGTACTGAATGAGCAGTTCTTC. Its translation: CASSLDVLNEQFF.

The V and J genes are TRBV6-5 and TRBJ1-5, with a possible D match to TRBD1 (5 bases). Trimming took 5 bases from V and 4 from J, leaving 15 bases between them. CDR3 length equals 15 residues. CDR1 and CDR2 (germline): MNHEY, SVGAGI. This CDR3 reads CASSNYRGPNQPQHF. The CDR3 DNA is TGTGCCAGCAGTAACTATCGGGGCCCAAATCAGCCCCAGCATTTT.

J is TRBJ2-3 and V is TRBV5-1; perhaps TRBD2 as D (6 bases). Trimming removed 7 bases from V and 4 bases from J, with 16 bases in between. The CDR3 runs 14 residues. Per germline, CDR1 SGHRS and CDR2 YFSETQ. The chain's CDR3 is CASLRDSGSDTQYF. The DNA of the CDR3 is TGCGCCAGCCTCCGGGACTCCGGCTCAGATACGCAGTATTTT.

J is TRBJ1-1 and V is TRBV7-8; the D gene is possibly TRBD1 (5 bases). This CDR3 has 14 residues. V gave up 3 bases and J gave up 3 bases, with 11 bases separating them. CDR1 SGHVS and CDR2 FQNEAQ come from the germline V gene. The CDR3 sequence: CASSLTGPHTEAFF. CDR3 sequence (DNA): TGTGCCAGCAGCTTGACGGGACCCCACACTGAAGCTTTCTTT.

CDR3 bases: TGTGCCAGCGCCCTTACTCTGGGGCCTACCTACGAGCAGTACTTC. Its translation is CASALTLGPTYEQYF. V gene TRBV9 combines with J gene TRBJ2-7, with a possible D match to TRBD1 (5 bases). V lost 7 bases and J lost 2, with 19 bases in between. The CDR3 consists of 15 residues. Germline loops: CDR1 SGDLS, CDR2 YYNGEE.

The V and J genes are TRBV5-6 and TRBJ1-1; D unclear. The germline gives CDR1 SGHDT, CDR2 YYEEEE. Trimming removed 1 base at V and 5 bases at J, with 9 bases between. This CDR3 comprises 13 residues. The CDR3 is CASSLPVSTEAFF. The CDR3 DNA is TGTGCCAGCAGCTTGCCCGTGAGTACTGAAGCTTTCTTT.

This sequence joins TRBV20-1 and TRBJ1-2, with 12 nucleotides matching TRBD1. With V trimmed by 3 bases and J by 8 bases, 13 bases remained unmatched. The CDR3 length is 16 residues. From germline, CDR1 is DFQATT and CDR2 SNEGSKA (reference sequence). CDR3 loop: CSASQLRYGTGGGYTF. In DNA, the CDR3 is TGCAGTGCTAGTCAGTTACGTTACGGGACAGGGGGCGGCTACACCTTC.